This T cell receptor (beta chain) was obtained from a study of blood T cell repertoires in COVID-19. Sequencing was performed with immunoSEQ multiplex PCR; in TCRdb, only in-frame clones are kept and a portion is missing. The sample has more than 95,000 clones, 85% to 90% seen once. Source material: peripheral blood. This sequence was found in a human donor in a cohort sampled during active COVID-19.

The DNA for the CDR3 is TGTGCCAGCAGCTTAACGTCGACAGGGGACTATGGCTACACCTTC. As protein: CASSLTSTGDYGYTF. The chain employs TRBV7-3 and TRBJ1-2; 8 nucleotides agree with TRBD1. The J segment lost 3 bases and the V segment lost 0 bases, leaving 3 bases of the junction unmatched. Germline V gene sequence: CDR1 SGHTA, CDR2 FQGTGA. This CDR3 contains 15 residues.